This T cell receptor (beta chain) emerged from a study of control samples from healthy donors and cancer patients (TCRdb year 2020). To prepare the library, the immunoSEQ multiplex PCR assay was applied. The table comes from immuneACCESS by way of TCRdb, which keeps in-frame sequences with V and J called. Part of the clones is missing from these tables; in studies checked, under half for an unresolved V gene and the rest for unknown reasons. The table for this sample lists under 450,000 clones; 75% to 95% of them were counted only once. The top ten clonotypes cover around 6.5% of the sample. To note about this clone: No cognate antigen has been identified for it. The record has no base qualities; no much larger clone is one base away.

Including the terminal cysteine and phenylalanine, the CDR3 comprises 17 residues. Only the CDR3 DNA is retained, 51 bases long and in frame from the first base. The junction carries 21 bases between V and J, which are trimmed by 6 bases and 1 base respectively. CDR1 and CDR2 are read off the germline V gene as SNHLY and FYNNEI. Sequenced: PBMCs. This chain joins TRBV2 to TRBJ1-1; matching of 5 bases hints at TRBD1 as the D gene. The TCR was taken from a man in his forties or fifties with head and neck cancer. The CDR3 region reads CASRNMWDPRRNTEAFF. The DNA sequence follows: TGTGCCAGCAGGAATATGTGGGACCCCCGTCGGAACACTGAAGCTTTCTTT.